These 14 T cell receptor beta chains were sequenced from one sample in a study of shared clonotypes between healthy human individuals. Clones were read by immunoSEQ multiplex PCR, and TCRdb kept only the in-frame ones, dropping some. The sample records some 1,100,000 clones, about 80% being singletons. The specimen sequenced was memory CD4+ T cells from PBMCs. Subset here: CD45RA-negative fraction. The receptors stem from a man aged 18 to 29 in good health. Some clones in this sample may be carry-over from other donors' samples.

This sequence joins TRBV5-1 and TRBJ1-6, with TRBD1 matching 9 bases. CDR1 and CDR2 from the germline V gene are SGHRS and YFSETQ. Trimming took 0 bases from V and 9 from J; bases not matched to a gene: 1. There are 14 residues in the CDR3. The CDR3 region has the DNA TGCGCCAGCAGCTTGGGGACAGGGGCTTCACCCCTCCACTTT. Protein sequence: CASSLGTGASPLHF.

This sequence joins TRBV28 and TRBJ1-1; 9 nucleotides align to TRBD1. The germline CDR1 and CDR2 sequences are MDHEN and SYDVKM. V dropped 6 bases and J dropped 1; count of bases not matched to a gene: 12. The CDR3 consists of 17 residues. In DNA, the CDR3 is TGTGCCAGCAGGCCCCCCCCGGGACAGGGATGGAACACTGAAGCTTTCTTT. Protein sequence: CASRPPPGQGWNTEAFF.

Only a few counts were recorded for this clone. The V call is TRBV30, the J call TRBJ1-2; 8 nucleotides align to TRBD1. The junction had 9 bases not matched to a gene; V was cut back by 1 base and J by 11 bases. Germline lookup yields CDR1 GTSNPN and CDR2 SVGIG (reference sequence). The CDR3 sequence is 13 residues long. The CDR3 reads CAWSGSPGGGYTF. The DNA of the CDR3 is TGTGCCTGGAGTGGGTCTCCAGGGGGCGGGTACACCTTC.

The chain uses TRBV6-1 and TRBJ2-7; 7 bases match TRBD1. The germline CDR1 and CDR2 sequences are MNHNS and SASEGT. This CDR3 contains 15 residues. V shed 4 bases and J 0 bases; nucleotides not matched to a gene: 6. CDR3 DNA: TGTGCCAGCAGTGGCCGGGACAGAAGCTCCTACGAGCAGTACTTC. It specifies CASSGRDRSSYEQYF.

The CDR3 DNA is TGTGCCAGCTCACCCATTGTCGGGACAGGGGATACTAACTATGGCTACACCTTC. Amino acid sequence: CASSPIVGTGDTNYGYTF. J is TRBJ1-2 and V is TRBV18, with 10 nucleotides matching TRBD1. Germline V gene data show CDR1 as KGHSH and CDR2 as LQKENI. This CDR3 spans 18 amino acids. The ends lost 3 bases at V and 0 bases at J; junction bases unmatched: 10. Filled out from reference TRBV18 and TRBJ1-2, the complete variable domain reads NAGVMQNPRHLVRRRGQEARLRCSPMKGHSHVYWYRQLPEEGLKFMVYLQKENIIDESGMPKERFSAEFPKEGPSILRIQQVVRGDSAAYFCASSPIVGTGDTNYGYTFGSGTRLTVV.

The chain recombines TRBV12-5 with TRBJ2-3; D possibly uses TRBD1 or TRBD2 (6 bases each). The germline V gene encodes CDR1 LGHNT and CDR2 FRNRAP. The CDR3 extends over 19 amino acids. Trimming removed 6 bases from V and 0 bases from J, with 25 bases in between. For the CDR3, the DNA is TGTGCTAGTGGCTTCGGGGGACAACCTTTTCGAACTAGCACAGATACGCAGTATTTT. It yields the protein CASGFGGQPFRTSTDTQYF.

The V and J genes are TRBV5-1 and TRBJ1-2; TRBD1 matches 7 bases. V shed 1 base, J shed 1 base, and the junction held 4 bases outside the gene matches. This CDR3 spans 15 amino acids. The V gene's germline CDR1 is SGHRS and CDR2 YFSETQ. Written as DNA, the CDR3 is TGCGCCAGCAGCTTGTACACAGGGGTTAACTATGGCTACACCTTC. Translating it yields CASSLYTGVNYGYTF. Together with reference TRBV5-1 and TRBJ1-2, the CDR3 gives the full variable domain: KAGVTQTPRYLIKTRGQQVTLSCSPISGHRSVSWYQQTPGQGLQFLFEYFSETQRNKGNFPGRFSGRQFSNSRSEMNVSTLELGDSALYLCASSLYTGVNYGYTFGSGTRLTVV.

This chain connects TRBV5-1 to TRBJ2-3; D is perhaps TRBD2 (6 bases). This CDR3 region has 15 residues. Germline CDR1 and CDR2: SGHRS and YFSETQ. The V end was cut by 0 bases, the J end by 8 bases, with 16 bases between. This chain's CDR3 is CASSLEAGSWGTQYF. CDR3 nucleotides: TGCGCCAGCAGCTTGGAGGCCGGGAGCTGGGGTACGCAGTATTTT. The full variable domain, rest sourced from reference TRBV5-1 and TRBJ2-3, is KAGVTQTPRYLIKTRGQQVTLSCSPISGHRSVSWYQQTPGQGLQFLFEYFSETQRNKGNFPGRFSGRQFSNSRSEMNVSTLELGDSALYLCASSLEAGSWGTQYFGPGTRLTVL.

The chain has TRBV7-2 and TRBJ2-3; D not certain. This CDR3 has 14 amino acids. Germline V gives CDR1 SGHTA, CDR2 FQGNSA. Trimming shortened V by 6 bases and J by 3 bases, and 13 bases separated the two germline ends. The CDR3 protein is CASRVLGSTDTQYF. The CDR3, as DNA: TGTGCCAGCAGGGTACTCGGTTCGACAGATACGCAGTATTTT.

This clone occurred a few times. The rearrangement links TRBV9 to TRBJ2-1, with D possibly being TRBD1 (5 bases). The CDR3 covers 14 residues. Trimming removed 7 bases from V and 6 bases from J, with 17 bases in between. Germline CDR1 SGDLS, CDR2 YYNGEE. CDR3: CASGPLGAVNEQFF. For the CDR3, the DNA is TGTGCCAGCGGGCCCTTAGGGGCGGTCAATGAGCAGTTCTTC.

This chain joins TRBV7-3 and TRBJ2-1; D remains unclear. The length of the CDR3 is 16 residues. Per the germline V gene, CDR1 is SGHTA and CDR2 is FQGTGA. Trimming took 5 bases from V and 0 from J, leaving 14 bases between them. The CDR3 DNA sequence: TGTGCCAGCAGCGTCGATTACGCGAGCTCCTACAATGAGCAGTTCTTC. It yields the protein CASSVDYASSYNEQFF.

The chain combines TRBV19 with TRBJ2-7; TRBD2 matches 12 bases. This CDR3 has 18 amino acids. Trimming cost V 4 bases and J 5 bases; bases outside gene matches: 15. Germline V gives CDR1 LNHDA, CDR2 SQIVND (reference sequence). The CDR3 region is CASSRRLFGLAGFNEQYF. The CDR3, as DNA: TGTGCCAGTAGTAGGCGCCTCTTTGGACTAGCGGGATTTAACGAGCAGTACTTC.

V usage is TRBV7-3 and J usage is TRBJ2-7, with no clear D. CDR1 is SGHTA and CDR2 is FQGTGA in the germline V gene. The length of the CDR3 is 14 residues. V dropped 2 bases and J dropped 6 bases, with 14 bases sitting between them. This CDR3 is CASSLGGSGFEQYF. The CDR3 DNA is TGTGCCAGCAGCTTAGGTGGATCTGGGTTCGAGCAGTACTTC.

This sequence joins TRBV7-8 and TRBJ2-7; possible D gene TRBD1, 5 bases. V was shortened by 5 bases and J by 5 bases, with 10 bases between the two germline ends. Per the germline V gene, CDR1 is SGHVS and CDR2 is FQNEAQ. The CDR3 contains 12 residues. For the CDR3, the DNA is TGTGCCAGCAGCGGCCAGGGCAACGAGCAGTACTTC. Encoded protein: CASSGQGNEQYF.